These 26 T cell receptor beta chains were sequenced from one sample in a study of blood T cell repertoires in COVID-19. The data were produced by immunoSEQ multiplex PCR, yet TCRdb's version contains in-frame clones alone and is incomplete. The table includes about 110,000 clones, around 81% detected once. The sequenced sample consisted of peripheral blood. The receptors stem from a woman in her seventies with acute or convalescent COVID-19.

This chain uses TRBV7-9 with TRBJ2-2, with D possibly TRBD1 on 6 matching bases. CDR3 size: 16 residues. V lost 8 bases, J lost 0 bases, and 16 bases lay in between. The germline V gene has CDR1 SEHNR and CDR2 FQNEAQ (reference sequence). The CDR3 reads CASGPDTGSNTGELFF. The CDR3 nucleotides read TGTGCCAGCGGCCCGGACACAGGGTCGAACACCGGGGAGCTGTTTTTT. The complete variable domain, with remaining parts taken from reference TRBV7-9 and TRBJ2-2, reads DTGVSQNPRHKITKRGQNVTFRCDPISEHNRLYWYRQTLGQGPEFLTYFQNEAQLEKSRLLSDRFSAERPKGSFSTLEIQRTEQGDSAMYLCASGPDTGSNTGELFFGEGSRLTVL.

This clone was observed once. The rearrangement uses TRBV6-1 and TRBJ1-1, with 7 bases lining up with TRBD1. Germline loops: CDR1 MNHNS, CDR2 SASEGT. The length of the CDR3 is 14 residues. V dropped 2 bases and J dropped 11; count of bases not matched to a gene: 11. CDR3 DNA: TGTGCCAGCAGTGAACCGGACAGGCGGGCTTACGCTTTCTTT. This gives the protein CASSEPDRRAYAFF.

J is TRBJ2-7 and V is TRBV6-6, with a possible D match to TRBD2 (5 bases). The V and J ends lost 2 bases and 0 bases respectively, with 14 bases between them. This CDR3 region has 16 residues. Germline loops: CDR1 MNHNY, CDR2 SVGAGI (reference sequence). CDR3 in DNA: TGTGCCAGCAGTTACGGGCAGACTACCTCCTCCTACGAGCAGTACTTC. Residues: CASSYGQTTSSYEQYF.

The CDR3 loop reads CASSLRDSAEQYV. In DNA form, the CDR3 reads TGTGCCAGCAGTTTAAGGGACAGCGCCGAGCAGTACGTC. This rearrangement joins TRBV27 to TRBJ2-7, with 7 bases fitting TRBD1. Germline CDR1 reads MNHEY; CDR2 reads SMNVEV (reference sequence). The CDR3 extends over 13 amino acids. V dropped 2 bases and J dropped 6; count of bases not matched to a gene: 4.

V is TRBV28 and J is TRBJ1-4; TRBD1 might be the D (5 bases). Trimming stripped 8 bases from V and 8 bases from J, with 15 bases between. CDR3 length equals 13 residues. In germline, CDR1 is MDHEN, CDR2 SYDVKM. The DNA for the CDR3 is TGTGCCAGCTCTGGCGGGGCCCGCGAAAAACTGTTTTTT. Amino acid sequence: CASSGGAREKLFF.

This chain joins TRBV20-1 and TRBJ2-7; 8 bases are a match to TRBD2. The V gene's germline CDR1 is DFQATT and CDR2 SNEGSKA (reference sequence). The CDR3 contains 11 residues. The trim removed 6 bases at V and 5 bases at J, leaving 3 bases unmatched. CDR3 region: CSAGGADEQYF. The CDR3 DNA reads TGCAGTGCCGGGGGGGCGGACGAGCAGTACTTC.

The chain combines TRBV19 with TRBJ2-2, with 7 positions matching TRBD1. The ends lost 9 bases at V and 6 bases at J; junction bases unmatched: 10. The germline V gene has CDR1 LNHDA and CDR2 SQIVND (reference sequence). The CDR3 spans 14 residues. CDR3: CASSDRATAGELFF. In DNA, the CDR3 is TGTGCCAGCTCAGACAGGGCCACGGCCGGGGAGCTGTTTTTT.

This chain connects TRBV25-1 to TRBJ2-1; TRBD2 aligns across 9 bases. Per the germline V gene, CDR1 is MGHDK and CDR2 is SYGVNS. The trim removed 2 bases at V and 4 bases at J, leaving 6 bases unmatched. CDR3 length equals 16 residues. This CDR3 reads CASSERGLAGYNEQFF. CDR3 coding DNA: TGTGCCAGCAGTGAAAGGGGTCTAGCGGGGTACAATGAGCAGTTCTTC. The full variable domain, its missing parts supplied by reference TRBV25-1 and TRBJ2-1, is EADIYQTPRYLVIGTGKKITLECSQTMGHDKMYWYQQDPGMELHLIHYSYGVNSTEKGDLSSESTVSRIRTEHFPLTLESARPSHTSQYLCASSERGLAGYNEQFFGPGTRLTVL.

As for this clone: The junction does not match germline at one end; this may be a read error. V and J are TRBV28 and TRBJ1-1; TRBD1 is a possible D gene (6 bases). Germline V gives CDR1 MDHEN, CDR2 SYDVKM. This CDR3 region has 16 residues. CDR3 nucleotides: TGTGCCAGCAGTTCCCGCCAACAGGGCTGGAACGCTGAAGCTTTCTTT. It codes for CASSSRQQGWNAEAFF.

This rearrangement joins TRBV18 to TRBJ2-7, with D possibly matching TRBD1 (6 bases). Between the trimmed V and J ends, which lost 6 bases and 2 bases, there was a span of 14 bases. Germline V CDR1 and CDR2: KGHSH, LQKENI. The CDR3 runs to 14 residues. CDR3: CASSTQGSAYEQYF. For the CDR3, the DNA is TGTGCCAGCTCCACTCAGGGGAGCGCCTACGAGCAGTACTTC.

The V gene is TRBV29-1, the J gene TRBJ1-3; D possibly corresponds to TRBD1 (5 bases). V lost 6 bases and J 0 bases, leaving 12 bases between the germline ends. The CDR3 has 14 residues. Germline CDR1 and CDR2: SQVTM and ANQGSEA. The CDR3 bases are TGCAGCGTCCGCGACAGCTTCTCTGGAAACACCATATATTTT. Protein: CSVRDSFSGNTIYF. The entire variable domain, with the rest obtained from reference TRBV29-1 and TRBJ1-3, is as follows: SAVISQKPSRDICQRGTSLTIQCQVDSQVTMMFWYRQQPGQSLTLIATANQGSEATYESGFVIDKFPISRPNLTFSTLTVSNMSPEDSSIYLCSVRDSFSGNTIYFGEGSWLTVV.

The J gene is TRBJ1-2, the V gene TRBV2; 10 bases line up with TRBD1. There are 13 residues in the CDR3. CDR1 is SNHLY and CDR2 is FYNNEI in the germline V gene. After removal of 8 bases from V and 4 bases from J, the junction contained 4 bases not matched to a gene. CDR3 coding DNA: TGTGCCAGCCTTCGGGACAGGGGCTATGGCTACACCTTC. Protein product: CASLRDRGYGYTF.

V usage is TRBV30 and J usage is TRBJ1-4, with TRBD1 matching over 12 bases. CDR3 length equals 15 residues. The ends lost 0 bases at V and 9 bases at J; junction bases unmatched: 5. CDR1 and CDR2 from the germline V gene are GTSNPN and SVGIG (reference sequence). CDR3 sequence: CAWSVFGTGGKKLFF. In nucleotides, the CDR3 is TGTGCCTGGAGTGTTTTTGGGACAGGGGGCAAAAAACTGTTTTTT.

This clone showed up just a few times. The genes are TRBV12-3 or TRBV12-4 and TRBJ1-2, with 11 bases lining up with TRBD1. The CDR3 loop spans 13 amino acids. V shed 5 bases, J shed 7 bases, and the junction held 3 bases outside the gene matches. CDR3 nucleotides: TGTGCCAGCAGTACGGGGACAGGGGGTGGCTACACCTTC. Its translation: CASSTGTGGGYTF.

The V call is TRBV29-1, the J call TRBJ2-1, with TRBD2 matching 11 bases. CDR1 and CDR2 (germline): SQVTM, ANQGSEA. CDR3 size: 14 residues. After removal of 7 bases from V and 8 bases from J, the junction contained 10 bases not matched to a gene. The CDR3 DNA reads TGCAGCGCATCTACTAGCGGGAGTATTGATGAGCAGTTCTTC. Its translation is CSASTSGSIDEQFF.

CDR3 protein: CASSMALRQIGLRNQPQHF. CDR3 coding DNA: TGTGCCAGTAGTATGGCGCTGAGACAGATTGGATTGCGCAATCAGCCCCAGCATTTT. The chain is built from TRBV19 and TRBJ1-5; TRBD1 is a possible D gene (5 bases). The germline V gene encodes CDR1 LNHDA and CDR2 SQIVND (reference sequence). This CDR3 spans 19 amino acids. Trimming left V 3 bases short and J 2 bases short, with 23 bases between.

The chain has TRBV28 and TRBJ2-3; TRBD2 might be the D (6 bases). Between the trimmed V and J ends, which lost 2 bases and 1 base, there was a span of 13 bases. This CDR3 has 16 amino acids. Per germline, CDR1 MDHEN and CDR2 SYDVKM. As DNA, the CDR3 is TGTGCCAGCAGTTTAGGTTTTCCGGGAGGCACAGATACGCAGTATTTT. It specifies CASSLGFPGGTDTQYF.

The chain carries TRBV7-3 and TRBJ2-3; 12 bases are a match to TRBD2. The germline gives CDR1 SGHTA, CDR2 FQGTGA. The length of the CDR3 is 15 residues. J gave up 8 bases and V 4 bases, and 7 bases lay outside the gene matches. DNA of the CDR3: TGTGCCAGCAGCTCCCTAGCGGGAGGGCCGGGTACGCAGTATTTT. Residues: CASSSLAGGPGTQYF.

V usage is TRBV5-4 and J usage is TRBJ1-6; tentatively, D is TRBD1 (6 bases). V lost 6 bases and J lost 5, with 15 bases in between. This CDR3 is 15 amino acids long. Germline V gene data show CDR1 as SGHNT and CDR2 as YYREEE (reference sequence). CDR3 region: CASNNRAGHNSPLHF. CDR3 DNA: TGTGCCAGCAACAACAGGGCCGGTCATAATTCACCCCTCCACTTT.

Only one count was recorded for this clone. The gene calls are TRBV6-5 and TRBJ1-5; 9 bases agree with TRBD1. This CDR3 has 14 amino acids. Germline CDR1 is MNHEY and CDR2 is SVGAGI. J was trimmed by 10 bases and V by 2 bases; bases with no gene match: 6. CDR3 sequence: CASSYRQGESPQHF. The CDR3 nucleotides are TGTGCCAGCAGTTACAGACAGGGGGAGTCACCCCAGCATTTT.

V gene TRBV4-1 combines with J gene TRBJ2-7; perhaps TRBD2 as D (6 bases). Deletions cut 3 bases from V and 2 bases from J, with 14 bases between. This CDR3 contains 15 residues. CDR1 is MGHRA and CDR2 is YSYEKL in the germline V gene. The CDR3: CASSHPGLSTYEQYF. CDR3 DNA sequence: TGCGCCAGCAGCCACCCGGGACTCTCTACCTACGAGCAGTACTTC.

The rearrangement links TRBV27 to TRBJ1-2; possible D gene TRBD1, 5 bases. Trimming cost V 2 bases and J 0 bases, with 7 bases left between them. Germline V gene sequence: CDR1 MNHEY, CDR2 SMNVEV (reference sequence). The CDR3 runs 14 residues. CDR3 DNA: TGTGCCAGCAGTTTACAGGGTACTAACTATGGCTACACCTTC. Its translation: CASSLQGTNYGYTF.

This clone showed up just once. V and J are TRBV29-1 and TRBJ2-2, with 11 bases fitting TRBD2. Germline V lookup: CDR1 SQVTM, CDR2 ANQGSEA. There are 15 residues in the CDR3. V shed 5 bases, J shed 5 bases, and the junction held 7 bases outside the gene matches. This CDR3 is CSVLAGGPGTGELFF. The CDR3 DNA reads as TGCAGCGTTTTAGCGGGAGGGCCAGGAACCGGGGAGCTGTTTTTT.

The chain joins TRBV7-2 to TRBJ1-6, with D tentatively TRBD1 (6 bases). Germline V CDR1 and CDR2: SGHTA, FQGNSA. This CDR3 has 16 residues. V was trimmed by 2 bases and J by 7 bases, leaving 15 bases between them. CDR3 region: CASSLQGGAGNSPLHF. The CDR3 DNA reads TGTGCCAGCAGCTTACAAGGGGGGGCGGGAAATTCACCCCTCCACTTT.

The chain uses TRBV2 and TRBJ1-1, with D maybe TRBD1 (5 bases). Trimming left V 7 bases short and J 0 bases short, with 12 bases between. CDR1 is SNHLY and CDR2 is FYNNEI in the germline V gene. The CDR3 runs to 14 residues. The CDR3 nucleotides read TGTGCCAGCAACTGGGGCGCGATGAACACTGAAGCTTTCTTT. Translated: CASNWGAMNTEAFF.

By share, this clone counts as medium-sized. The V gene is TRBV14, the J gene TRBJ2-2; 8 nucleotides line up with TRBD1. Per germline, CDR1 SGHDN and CDR2 FVKESK. V was clipped by 4 bases and J by 7 bases; unmatched bases: 11. This CDR3 spans 16 amino acids. CDR3 nucleotide sequence: TGTGCCAGCAGCCTGCAGGACAGGGACAGAGTCGGGGAGCTGTTTTTT. Translation: CASSLQDRDRVGELFF.